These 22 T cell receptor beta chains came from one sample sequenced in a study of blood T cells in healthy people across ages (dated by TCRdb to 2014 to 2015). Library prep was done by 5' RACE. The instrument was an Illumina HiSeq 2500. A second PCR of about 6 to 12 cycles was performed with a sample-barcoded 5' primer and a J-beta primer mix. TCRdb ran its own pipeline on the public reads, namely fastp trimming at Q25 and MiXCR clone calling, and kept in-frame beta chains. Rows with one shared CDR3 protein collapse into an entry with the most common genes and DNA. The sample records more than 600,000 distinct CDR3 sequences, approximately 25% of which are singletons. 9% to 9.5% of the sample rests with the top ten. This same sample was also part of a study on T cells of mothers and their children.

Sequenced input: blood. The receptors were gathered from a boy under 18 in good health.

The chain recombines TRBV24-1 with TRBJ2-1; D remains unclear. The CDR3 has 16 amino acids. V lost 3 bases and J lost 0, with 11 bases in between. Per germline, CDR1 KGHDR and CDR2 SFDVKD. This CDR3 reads CATSDRTVSSYNEQFF. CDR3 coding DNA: TGTGCCACCAGTGATCGGACGGTGAGCTCCTACAATGAGCAGTTCTTC.

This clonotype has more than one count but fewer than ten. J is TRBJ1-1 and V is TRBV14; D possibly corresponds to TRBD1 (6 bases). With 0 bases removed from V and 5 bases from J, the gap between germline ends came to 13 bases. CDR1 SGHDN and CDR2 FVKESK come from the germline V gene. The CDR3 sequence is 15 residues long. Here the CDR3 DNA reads TGTGCCAGCAGCCAAGAAGCAGGGGCAGGGACTGAAGCTTTCTTT. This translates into CASSQEAGAGTEAFF.

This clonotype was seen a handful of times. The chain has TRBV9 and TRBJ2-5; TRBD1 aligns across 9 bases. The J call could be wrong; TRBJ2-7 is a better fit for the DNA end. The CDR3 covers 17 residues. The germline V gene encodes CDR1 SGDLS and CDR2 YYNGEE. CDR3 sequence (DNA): TGTGCCAGCAGCCTAGGACAGGGGCTTTCGCCGTCCTACGAGCAGTACTTC. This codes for CASSLGQGLSPSYEQYF.

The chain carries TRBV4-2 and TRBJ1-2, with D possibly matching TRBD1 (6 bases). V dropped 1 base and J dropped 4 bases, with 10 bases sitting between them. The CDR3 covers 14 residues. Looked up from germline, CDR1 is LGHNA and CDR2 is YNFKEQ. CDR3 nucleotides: TGTGCCAGCAGCCAAGGGGGGCAGTTCTATGGCTACACCTTC. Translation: CASSQGGQFYGYTF.

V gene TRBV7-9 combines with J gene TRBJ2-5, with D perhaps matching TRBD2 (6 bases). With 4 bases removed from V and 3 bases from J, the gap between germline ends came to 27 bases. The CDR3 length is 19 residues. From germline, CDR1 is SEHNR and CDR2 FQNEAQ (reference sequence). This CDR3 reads CASSSPWSGESKSEETQYF. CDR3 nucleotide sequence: TGTGCCAGCAGCTCCCCCTGGTCGGGGGAATCTAAGTCAGAAGAGACCCAGTACTTC. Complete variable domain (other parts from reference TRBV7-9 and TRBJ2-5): DTGVSQNPRHKITKRGQNVTFRCDPISEHNRLYWYRQTLGQGPEFLTYFQNEAQLEKSRLLSDRFSAERPKGSFSTLEIQRTEQGDSAMYLCASSSPWSGESKSEETQYFGPGTRLLVL.

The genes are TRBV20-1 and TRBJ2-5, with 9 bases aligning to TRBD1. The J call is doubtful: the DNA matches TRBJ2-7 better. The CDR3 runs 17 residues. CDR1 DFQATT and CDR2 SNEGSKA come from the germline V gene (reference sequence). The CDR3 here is CSALRAPGQGSFYEQYF. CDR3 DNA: TGCAGTGCATTGCGAGCTCCGGGACAGGGATCATTCTACGAGCAGTACTTC.

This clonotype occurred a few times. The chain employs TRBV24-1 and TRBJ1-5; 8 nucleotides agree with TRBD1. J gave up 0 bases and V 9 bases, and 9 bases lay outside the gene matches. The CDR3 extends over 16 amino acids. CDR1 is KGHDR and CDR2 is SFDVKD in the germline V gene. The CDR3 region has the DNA TGTGCCACCGGGCGGGACAGGACTTATAGCAATCAGCCCCAGCATTTT. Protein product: CATGRDRTYSNQPQHF.

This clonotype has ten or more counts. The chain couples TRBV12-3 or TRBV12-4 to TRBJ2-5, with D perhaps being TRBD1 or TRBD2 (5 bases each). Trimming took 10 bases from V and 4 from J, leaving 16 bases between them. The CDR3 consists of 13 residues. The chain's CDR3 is CATPWDVGETQYF. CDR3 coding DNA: TGTGCCACCCCCTGGGACGTTGGAGAGACCCAGTACTTC.

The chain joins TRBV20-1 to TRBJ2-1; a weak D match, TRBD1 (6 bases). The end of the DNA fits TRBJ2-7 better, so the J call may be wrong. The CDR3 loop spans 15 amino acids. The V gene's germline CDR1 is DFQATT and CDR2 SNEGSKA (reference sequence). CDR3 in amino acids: CSARDSGTLSYEQYF. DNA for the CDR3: TGCAGTGCTAGAGATTCCGGGACACTTTCCTACGAGCAGTACTTC.

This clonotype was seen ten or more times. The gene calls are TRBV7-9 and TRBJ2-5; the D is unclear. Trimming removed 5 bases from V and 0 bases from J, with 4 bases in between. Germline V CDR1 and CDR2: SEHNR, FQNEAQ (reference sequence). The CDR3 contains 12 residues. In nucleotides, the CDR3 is TGTGCCAGCAGCCGGTACCAAGAGACCCAGTACTTC. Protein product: CASSRYQETQYF.

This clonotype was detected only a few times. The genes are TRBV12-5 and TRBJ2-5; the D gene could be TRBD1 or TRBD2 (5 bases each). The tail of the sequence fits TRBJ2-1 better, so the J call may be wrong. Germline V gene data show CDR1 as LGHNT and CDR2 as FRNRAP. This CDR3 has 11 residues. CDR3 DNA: TGTGCTAGTGGAACGGGGCATGAGCAGTTCTTC. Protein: CASGTGHEQFF.

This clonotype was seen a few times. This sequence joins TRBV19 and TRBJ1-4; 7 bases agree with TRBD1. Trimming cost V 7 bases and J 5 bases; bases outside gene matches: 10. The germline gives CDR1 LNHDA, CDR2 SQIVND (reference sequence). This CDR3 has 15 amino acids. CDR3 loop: CASNPKGASNEKLFF. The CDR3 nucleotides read TGTGCCAGTAACCCAAAGGGGGCTTCCAATGAAAAACTGTTTTTT.

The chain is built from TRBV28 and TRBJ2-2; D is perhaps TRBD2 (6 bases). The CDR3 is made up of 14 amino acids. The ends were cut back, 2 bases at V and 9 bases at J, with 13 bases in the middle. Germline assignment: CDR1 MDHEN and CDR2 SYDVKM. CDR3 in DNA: TGTGCCAGCAGTTTAATAGGGGCGGGGAGGGAGCTGTTTTTT. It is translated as CASSLIGAGRELFF.

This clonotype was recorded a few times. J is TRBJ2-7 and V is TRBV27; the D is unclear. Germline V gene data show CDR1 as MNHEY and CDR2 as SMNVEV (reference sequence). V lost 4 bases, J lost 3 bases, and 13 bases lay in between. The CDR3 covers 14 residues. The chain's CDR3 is CASSWSMRNYEQYF. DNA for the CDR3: TGTGCCAGCAGTTGGTCAATGAGGAACTACGAGCAGTACTTC.

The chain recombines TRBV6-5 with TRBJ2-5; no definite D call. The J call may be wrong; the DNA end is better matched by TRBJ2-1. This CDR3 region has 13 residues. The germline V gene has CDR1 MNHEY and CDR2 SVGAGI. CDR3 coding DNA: TGTGCCAGCAGGAAATCTGTGTTTAATGAGCAGTTCTTC. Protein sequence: CASRKSVFNEQFF.

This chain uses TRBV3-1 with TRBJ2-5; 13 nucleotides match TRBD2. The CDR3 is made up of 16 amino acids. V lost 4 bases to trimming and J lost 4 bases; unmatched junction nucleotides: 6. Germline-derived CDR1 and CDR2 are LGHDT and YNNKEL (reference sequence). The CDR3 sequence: CASSPGTSGAVETQYF. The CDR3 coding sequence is TGTGCCAGCAGCCCCGGGACTAGCGGGGCAGTAGAGACCCAGTACTTC.

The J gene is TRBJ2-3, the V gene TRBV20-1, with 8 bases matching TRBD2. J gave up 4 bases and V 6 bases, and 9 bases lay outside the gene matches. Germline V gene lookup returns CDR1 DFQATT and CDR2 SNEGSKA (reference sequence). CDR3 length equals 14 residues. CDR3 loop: CSATSGSRADTQYF. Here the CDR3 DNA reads TGCAGTGCCACCAGCGGGAGTAGGGCAGATACGCAGTATTTT.

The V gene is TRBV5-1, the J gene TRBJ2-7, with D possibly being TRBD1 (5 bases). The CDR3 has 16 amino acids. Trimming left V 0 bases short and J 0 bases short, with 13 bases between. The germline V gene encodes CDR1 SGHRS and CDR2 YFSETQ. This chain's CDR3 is CASSLEGVGSSYEQYF. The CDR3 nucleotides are TGCGCCAGCAGCTTGGAAGGGGTAGGCAGCTCCTACGAGCAGTACTTC. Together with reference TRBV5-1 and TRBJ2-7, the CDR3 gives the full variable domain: KAGVTQTPRYLIKTRGQQVTLSCSPISGHRSVSWYQQTPGQGLQFLFEYFSETQRNKGNFPGRFSGRQFSNSRSEMNVSTLELGDSALYLCASSLEGVGSSYEQYFGPGTRLTVT.

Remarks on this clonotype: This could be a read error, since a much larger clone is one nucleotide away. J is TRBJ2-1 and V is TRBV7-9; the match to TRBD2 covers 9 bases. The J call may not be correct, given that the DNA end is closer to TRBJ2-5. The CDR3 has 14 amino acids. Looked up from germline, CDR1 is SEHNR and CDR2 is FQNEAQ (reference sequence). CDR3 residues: CASSVTSGEETQYF. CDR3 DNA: TGTGCCAGCAGCGTGACTAGCGGAGAAGAGACCCAGTACTTC.

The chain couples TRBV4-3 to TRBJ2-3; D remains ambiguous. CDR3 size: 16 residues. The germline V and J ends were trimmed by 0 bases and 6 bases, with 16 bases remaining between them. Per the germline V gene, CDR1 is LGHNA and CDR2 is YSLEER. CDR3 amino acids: CASSQEARPEVDTQYF. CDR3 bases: TGCGCCAGCAGCCAAGAAGCCAGACCAGAGGTCGATACGCAGTATTTT.

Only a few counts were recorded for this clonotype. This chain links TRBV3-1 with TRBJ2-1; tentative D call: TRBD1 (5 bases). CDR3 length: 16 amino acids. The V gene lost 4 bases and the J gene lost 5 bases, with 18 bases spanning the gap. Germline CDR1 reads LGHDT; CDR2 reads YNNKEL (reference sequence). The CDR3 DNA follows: TGTGCCAGCAGCCGACCCCAGGGTCAGTTCAACAATGAGCAGTTCTTC. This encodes CASSRPQGQFNNEQFF.

DNA for the CDR3: TGTGCCAGCAGCTCACCAGGGACCTCTGGAAACACCATATATTTT. It encodes CASSSPGTSGNTIYF. The chain uses TRBV11-2 and TRBJ1-3, with D tentatively TRBD1 (5 bases). This CDR3 is built from 15 residues. V shed 4 bases and J shed 0 bases, with 10 bases lying between them. Germline-derived CDR1 and CDR2 are SGHAT and FQNNGV.